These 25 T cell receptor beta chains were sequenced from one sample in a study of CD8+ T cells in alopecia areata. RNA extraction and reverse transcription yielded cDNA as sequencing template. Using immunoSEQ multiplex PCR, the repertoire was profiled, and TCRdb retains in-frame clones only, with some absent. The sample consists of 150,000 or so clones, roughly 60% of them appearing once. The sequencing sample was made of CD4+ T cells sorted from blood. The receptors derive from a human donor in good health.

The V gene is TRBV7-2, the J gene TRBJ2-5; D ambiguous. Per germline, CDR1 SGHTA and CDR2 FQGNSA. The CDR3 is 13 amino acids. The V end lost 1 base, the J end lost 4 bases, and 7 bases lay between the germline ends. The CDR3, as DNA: TGTGCCAGCAGCTTAGTTGGAAGAGAGACCCAGTACTTC. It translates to CASSLVGRETQYF. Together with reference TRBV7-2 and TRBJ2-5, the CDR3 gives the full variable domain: GAGVSQSPSNKVTEKGKDVELRCDPISGHTALYWYRQSLGQGLEFLIYFQGNSAPDKSGLPSDRFSAERTGGSVSTLTIQRTQQEDSAVYLCASSLVGRETQYFGPGTRLLVL.

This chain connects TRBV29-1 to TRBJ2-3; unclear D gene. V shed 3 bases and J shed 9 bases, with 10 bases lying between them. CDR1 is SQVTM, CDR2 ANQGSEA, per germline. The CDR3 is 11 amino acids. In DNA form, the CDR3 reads TGCAGCGTTGAGAGGCTAGGAACGCAGTATTTT. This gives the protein CSVERLGTQYF.

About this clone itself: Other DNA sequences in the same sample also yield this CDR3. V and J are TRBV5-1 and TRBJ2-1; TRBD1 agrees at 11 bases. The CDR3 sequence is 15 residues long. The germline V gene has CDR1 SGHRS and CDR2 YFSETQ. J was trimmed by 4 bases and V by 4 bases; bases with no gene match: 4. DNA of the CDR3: TGCGCCAGCAGCGACGGACAGGGGGCGTACAATGAGCAGTTCTTC. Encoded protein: CASSDGQGAYNEQFF.

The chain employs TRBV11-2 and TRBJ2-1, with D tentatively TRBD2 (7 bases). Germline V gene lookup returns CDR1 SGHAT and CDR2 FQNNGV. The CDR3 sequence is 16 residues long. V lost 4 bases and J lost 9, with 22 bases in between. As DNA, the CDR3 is TGTGCCAGCAGCTCCGCGGGGGCGGGCCCACTGGGTGAGCAGTTCTTC. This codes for CASSSAGAGPLGEQFF.

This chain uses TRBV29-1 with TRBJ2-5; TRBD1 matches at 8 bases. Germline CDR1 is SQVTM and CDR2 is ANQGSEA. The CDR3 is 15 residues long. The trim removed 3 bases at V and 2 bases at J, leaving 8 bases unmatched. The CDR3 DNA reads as TGCAGCGTTGACCTCCTTCGACAGGGGCAAGAGACCCAGTACTTC. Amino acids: CSVDLLRQGQETQYF.

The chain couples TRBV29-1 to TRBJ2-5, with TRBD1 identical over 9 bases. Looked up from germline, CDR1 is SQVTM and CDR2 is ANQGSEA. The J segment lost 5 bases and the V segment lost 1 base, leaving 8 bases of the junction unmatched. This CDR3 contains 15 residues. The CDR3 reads CSVEVRDRVRETQYF. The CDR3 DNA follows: TGCAGCGTTGAAGTTAGGGACAGGGTACGGGAGACCCAGTACTTC.

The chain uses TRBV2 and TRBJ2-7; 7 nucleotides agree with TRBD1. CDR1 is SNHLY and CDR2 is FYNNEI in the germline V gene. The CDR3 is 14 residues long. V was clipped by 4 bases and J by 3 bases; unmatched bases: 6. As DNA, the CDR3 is TGTGCCAGCAGTGCGGGACAGCTAATCTACGAGCAGTACTTC. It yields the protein CASSAGQLIYEQYF.

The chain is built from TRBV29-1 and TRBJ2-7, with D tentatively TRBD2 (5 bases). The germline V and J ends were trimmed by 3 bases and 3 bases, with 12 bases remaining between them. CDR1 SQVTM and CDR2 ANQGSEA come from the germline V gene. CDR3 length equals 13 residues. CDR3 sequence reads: CSVEGKGSYEQYF. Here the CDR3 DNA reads TGCAGCGTTGAGGGGAAAGGGAGCTACGAGCAGTACTTC.

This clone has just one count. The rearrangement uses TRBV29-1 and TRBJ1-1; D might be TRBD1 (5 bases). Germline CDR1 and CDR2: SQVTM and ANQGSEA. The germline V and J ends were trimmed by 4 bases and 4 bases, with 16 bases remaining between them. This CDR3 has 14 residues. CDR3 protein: CSVVPQGGITEAFF. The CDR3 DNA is TGCAGCGTTGTCCCCCAGGGCGGGATCACTGAAGCTTTCTTT.

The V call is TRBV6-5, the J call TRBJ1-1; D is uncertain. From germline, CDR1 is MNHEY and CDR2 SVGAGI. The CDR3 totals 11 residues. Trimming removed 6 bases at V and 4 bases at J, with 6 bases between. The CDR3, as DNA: TGTGCCAGCAGCGGGAGCACTGAAGCTTTCTTT. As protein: CASSGSTEAFF.

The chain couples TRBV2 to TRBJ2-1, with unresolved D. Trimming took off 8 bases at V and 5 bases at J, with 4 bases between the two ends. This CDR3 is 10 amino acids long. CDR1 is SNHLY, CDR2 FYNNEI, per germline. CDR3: CASYNNEQFF. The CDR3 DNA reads TGTGCCAGCTACAACAATGAGCAGTTCTTC.

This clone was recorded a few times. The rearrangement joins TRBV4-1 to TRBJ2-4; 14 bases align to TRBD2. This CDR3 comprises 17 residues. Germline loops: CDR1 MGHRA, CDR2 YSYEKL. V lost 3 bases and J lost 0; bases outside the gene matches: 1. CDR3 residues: CASSQGLAGVAKNIQYF. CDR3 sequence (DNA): TGCGCCAGCAGCCAGGGACTAGCGGGAGTAGCCAAAAACATTCAGTACTTC.

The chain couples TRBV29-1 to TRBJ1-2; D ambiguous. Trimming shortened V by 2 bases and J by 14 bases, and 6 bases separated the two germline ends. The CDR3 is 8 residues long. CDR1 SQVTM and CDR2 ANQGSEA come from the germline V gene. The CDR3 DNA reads TGCAGCGTTGAAACGAGTACCTTC. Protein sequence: CSVETSTF.

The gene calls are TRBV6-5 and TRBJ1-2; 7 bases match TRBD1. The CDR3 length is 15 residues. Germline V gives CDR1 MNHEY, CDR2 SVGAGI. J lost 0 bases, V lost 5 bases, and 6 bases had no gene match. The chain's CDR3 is CASSAGTVPNYGYTF. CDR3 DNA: TGTGCCAGCAGTGCCGGGACAGTTCCTAACTATGGCTACACCTTC.

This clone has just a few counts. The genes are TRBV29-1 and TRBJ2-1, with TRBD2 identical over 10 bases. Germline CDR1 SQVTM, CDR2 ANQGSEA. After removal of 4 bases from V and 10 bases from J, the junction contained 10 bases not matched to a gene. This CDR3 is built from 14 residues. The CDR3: CSVGTSGRGSEQFF. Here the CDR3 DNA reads TGCAGCGTTGGGACTAGCGGACGGGGATCAGAGCAGTTCTTC.

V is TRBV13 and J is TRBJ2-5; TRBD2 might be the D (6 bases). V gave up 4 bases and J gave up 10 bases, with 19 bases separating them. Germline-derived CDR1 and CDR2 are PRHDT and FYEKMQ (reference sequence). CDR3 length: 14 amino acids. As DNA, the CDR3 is TGTGCCAGCAGCTCGGGACTGGCGATGGGGGACCAGTACTTC. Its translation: CASSSGLAMGDQYF.

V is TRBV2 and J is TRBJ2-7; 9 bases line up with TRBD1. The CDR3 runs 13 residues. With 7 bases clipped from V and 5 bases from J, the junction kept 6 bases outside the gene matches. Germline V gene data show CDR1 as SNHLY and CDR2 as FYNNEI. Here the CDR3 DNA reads TGTGCCAGCACCTTATGGACAGGGGACGAGCAGTACTTC. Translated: CASTLWTGDEQYF.

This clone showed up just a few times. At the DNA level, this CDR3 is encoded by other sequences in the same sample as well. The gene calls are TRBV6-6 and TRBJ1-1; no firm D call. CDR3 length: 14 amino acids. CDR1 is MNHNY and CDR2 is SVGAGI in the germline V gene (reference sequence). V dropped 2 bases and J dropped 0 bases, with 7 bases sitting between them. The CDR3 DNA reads TGTGCCAGCAGTTACGACGGACTGAACACTGAAGCTTTCTTT. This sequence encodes CASSYDGLNTEAFF.

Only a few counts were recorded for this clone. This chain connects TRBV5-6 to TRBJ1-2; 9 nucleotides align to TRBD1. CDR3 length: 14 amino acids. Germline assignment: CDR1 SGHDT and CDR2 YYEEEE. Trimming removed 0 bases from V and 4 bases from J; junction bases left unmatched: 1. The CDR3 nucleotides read TGTGCCAGCAGCTTGGGGGACAGGGTCTATGGCTACACCTTC. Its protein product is CASSLGDRVYGYTF.

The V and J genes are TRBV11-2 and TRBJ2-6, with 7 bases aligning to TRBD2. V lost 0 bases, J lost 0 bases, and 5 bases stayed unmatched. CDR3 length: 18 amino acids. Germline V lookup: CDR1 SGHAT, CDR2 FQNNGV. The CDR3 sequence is CASSLDRGGSSGANVLTF. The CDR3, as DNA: TGTGCCAGCAGCTTAGATCGGGGAGGGAGCTCTGGGGCCAACGTCCTGACTTTC.

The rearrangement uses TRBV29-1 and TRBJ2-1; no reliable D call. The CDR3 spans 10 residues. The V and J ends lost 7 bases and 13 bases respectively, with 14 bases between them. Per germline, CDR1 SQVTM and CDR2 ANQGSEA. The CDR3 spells CSADPMVQFF. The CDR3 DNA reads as TGCAGCGCCGATCCTATGGTCCAGTTCTTC.

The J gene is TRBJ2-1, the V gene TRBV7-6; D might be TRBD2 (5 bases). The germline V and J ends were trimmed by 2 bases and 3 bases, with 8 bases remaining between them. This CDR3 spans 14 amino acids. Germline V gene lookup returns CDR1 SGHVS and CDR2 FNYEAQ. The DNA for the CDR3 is TGTGCCAGCAGCTTACTCGCGGGCTACAATGAGCAGTTCTTC. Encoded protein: CASSLLAGYNEQFF.

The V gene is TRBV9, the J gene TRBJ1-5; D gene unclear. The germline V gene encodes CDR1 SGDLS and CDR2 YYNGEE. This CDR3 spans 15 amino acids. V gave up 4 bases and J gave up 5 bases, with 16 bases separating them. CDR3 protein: CASSPAGLWDQPQHF. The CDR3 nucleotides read TGTGCCAGCAGCCCCGCCGGGCTGTGGGATCAGCCCCAGCATTTT.

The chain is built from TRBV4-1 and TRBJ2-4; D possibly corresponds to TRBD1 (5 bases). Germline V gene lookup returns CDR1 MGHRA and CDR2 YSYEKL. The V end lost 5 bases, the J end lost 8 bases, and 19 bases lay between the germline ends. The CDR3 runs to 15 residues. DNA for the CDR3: TGCGCCAGCAGCGGATTTCCCAGGGATGTTGACATTCAGTACTTC. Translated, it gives CASSGFPRDVDIQYF.

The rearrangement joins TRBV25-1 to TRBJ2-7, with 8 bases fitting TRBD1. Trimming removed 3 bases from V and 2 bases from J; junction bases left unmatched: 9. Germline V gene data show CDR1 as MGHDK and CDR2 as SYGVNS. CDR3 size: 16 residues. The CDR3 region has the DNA TGTGCCAGCAGTGACCCCGGACAGGGACACACCTACGAGCAGTACTTC. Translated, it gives CASSDPGQGHTYEQYF.